A selection of T cell receptor beta chains follows, all from one sample in a study of blood T cells in healthy people across ages. TCRdb itself ran the 5' RACE reads through MiXCR, one entry per CDR3 protein. The profile shows about 1.4 million distinct CDR3 sequences, approximately 59% of them singletons. Sequences were obtained from blood. The receptors were gathered from a young man in good health. Both conserved end residues are part of each CDR3. Each record gives: V gene, clone size, D gene, J gene, CDR3 protein, CDR3 DNA. D genes are given only for firm matches. The size field is filled for only some rows; it gives once, few, many or a size class.

V: TRBV14
size: -
D: TRBD2
J: TRBJ2-7
CDR3: CASSRFAGESDEQYF
DNA: TGTGCCAGCAGCCGCTTCGCGGGAGAATCGGACGAGCAGTACTTC

V: TRBV28
size: -
D: -
J: TRBJ2-7
CDR3: CASTLESPYEQYF
DNA: TGTGCCAGCACTTTGGAGTCCCCCTACGAGCAGTACTTC

V: TRBV3-1
size: -
D: TRBD1
J: TRBJ1-3
CDR3: CASSQGFGTGPGNTIYF
DNA: TGTGCCAGCAGCCAAGGGTTCGGGACAGGGCCTGGAAACACCATATATTTT

V: TRBV20-1
size: few
D: -
J: TRBJ2-7
CDR3: CSARVQEPYEQYF
DNA: TGCAGTGCTAGAGTACAAGAACCCTACGAGCAGTACTTC

V: TRBV6-2/TRBV6-3
size: -
D: -
J: TRBJ2-3
CDR3: CASSNTATRRQYF
DNA: TGTGCCAGCAGTAACACGGCGACCCGAAGGCAGTATTTT

V: TRBV4-3
size: -
D: -
J: TRBJ1-3
CDR3: CASSQGERAGNTIYF
DNA: TGCGCCAGCAGCCAAGGAGAGAGGGCTGGAAACACCATATATTTT

V: TRBV2
size: -
D: TRBD2
J: TRBJ2-7
CDR3: CASRSGGAYEQYF
DNA: TGTGCCAGCCGGAGCGGGGGGGCCTACGAGCAGTACTTC

V: TRBV11-2
size: -
D: -
J: TRBJ1-2
CDR3: CASSPVPNYGYTF
DNA: TGTGCCAGCAGCCCGGTCCCTAACTATGGCTACACCTTC

V: TRBV25-1
size: -
D: TRBD2
J: TRBJ2-7
CDR3: CASSWTSGYGNEQYF
DNA: TGTGCCAGCAGCTGGACTAGCGGGTATGGCAATGAGCAGTACTTC

V: TRBV12-3/TRBV12-4
size: -
D: TRBD1
J: TRBJ2-1
CDR3: CASSLGQGGRNEQFF
DNA: TGTGCCAGCAGTTTGGGACAGGGGGGGAGGAATGAGCAGTTCTTC

V: TRBV18
size: -
D: TRBD1
J: TRBJ1-4
CDR3: CASSPRTGQGNEKLFF
DNA: TGTGCCAGCTCACCACGTACCGGACAGGGGAATGAAAAACTGTTTTTT

V: TRBV7-2
size: -
D: -
J: TRBJ2-7
CDR3: CASSLLDGEYEQYF
DNA: TGTGCCAGCAGCTTACTGGACGGTGAATACGAGCAGTACTTC

V: TRBV4-3
size: -
D: -
J: TRBJ1-2
CDR3: CASSHPWETGKSNYGYTF
DNA: TGCGCCAGCAGCCATCCCTGGGAGACAGGAAAATCTAACTATGGCTACACCTTC

V: TRBV7-2
size: few
D: TRBD1
J: TRBJ1-6
CDR3: CASSLANDRVGSPLHF
DNA: TGTGCCAGCAGCTTAGCGAACGACAGGGTTGGTTCACCCCTCCACTTT

V: TRBV27
size: -
D: -
J: TRBJ2-7
CDR3: CASSLYSRGDFTYEQYF
DNA: TGTGCCAGCAGTTTATATAGTCGAGGGGACTTTACCTACGAGCAGTACTTC